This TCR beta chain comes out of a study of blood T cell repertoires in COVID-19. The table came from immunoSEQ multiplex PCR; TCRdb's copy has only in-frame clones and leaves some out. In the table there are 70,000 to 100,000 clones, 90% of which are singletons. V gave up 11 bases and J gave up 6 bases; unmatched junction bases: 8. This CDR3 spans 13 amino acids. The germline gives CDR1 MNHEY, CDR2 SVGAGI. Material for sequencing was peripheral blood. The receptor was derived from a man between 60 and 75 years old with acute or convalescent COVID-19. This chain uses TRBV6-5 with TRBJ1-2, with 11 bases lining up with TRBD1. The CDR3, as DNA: TGTGCCGGGACAGGGGGTATAGGAGATGGCTACACCTTC. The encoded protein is CAGTGGIGDGYTF.